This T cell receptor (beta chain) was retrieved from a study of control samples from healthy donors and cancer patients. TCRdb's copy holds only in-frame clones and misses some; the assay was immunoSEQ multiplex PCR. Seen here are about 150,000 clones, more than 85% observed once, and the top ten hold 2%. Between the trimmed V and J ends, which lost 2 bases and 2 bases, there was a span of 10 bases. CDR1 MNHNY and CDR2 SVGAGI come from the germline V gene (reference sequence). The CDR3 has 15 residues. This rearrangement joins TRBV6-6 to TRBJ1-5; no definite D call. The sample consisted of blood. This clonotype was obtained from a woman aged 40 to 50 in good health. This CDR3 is CASSYGAYGNQPQHF. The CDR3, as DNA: TGTGCCAGCAGTTACGGCGCGTATGGCAATCAGCCCCAGCATTTT.